This T cell receptor (beta chain) is from a study of cytomegalovirus exposure and HLA in healthy donors. Study outcomes and limitations: As confirmed in vitro, a few CMV-associated chains were specific for CMV antigens. Listed as cytomegalovirus-associated were over 150 TCR beta chains. Reported performance of the classifier showed diagnosis of cytomegalovirus status with high specificity and sensitivity.

In regard to this clone: Its matching antigen is unknown.

The CDR3 covers 15 residues. V was clipped by 1 base and J by 5 bases, with 16 bases between them. Germline CDR1 and CDR2: SGHRS and YFSETQ. Profiling relied on immunoSEQ multiplex PCR, and the TCRdb table lists in-frame clones only, not all of them. The table has 60,000 to 80,000 clones, about 82% seen once; the top ten hold 3%. The rearrangement uses TRBV5-1 and TRBJ2-7, with D possibly being TRBD2 (7 bases). Input material: PBMCs. The sequence derives from a man aged 25-45 years in good health and CMV-seronegative. The CDR3 loop reads CASSLRGGRADEQYV. DNA of the CDR3: TGCGCCAGCAGCTTGAGGGGGGGCAGGGCAGACGAGCAGTACGTC.